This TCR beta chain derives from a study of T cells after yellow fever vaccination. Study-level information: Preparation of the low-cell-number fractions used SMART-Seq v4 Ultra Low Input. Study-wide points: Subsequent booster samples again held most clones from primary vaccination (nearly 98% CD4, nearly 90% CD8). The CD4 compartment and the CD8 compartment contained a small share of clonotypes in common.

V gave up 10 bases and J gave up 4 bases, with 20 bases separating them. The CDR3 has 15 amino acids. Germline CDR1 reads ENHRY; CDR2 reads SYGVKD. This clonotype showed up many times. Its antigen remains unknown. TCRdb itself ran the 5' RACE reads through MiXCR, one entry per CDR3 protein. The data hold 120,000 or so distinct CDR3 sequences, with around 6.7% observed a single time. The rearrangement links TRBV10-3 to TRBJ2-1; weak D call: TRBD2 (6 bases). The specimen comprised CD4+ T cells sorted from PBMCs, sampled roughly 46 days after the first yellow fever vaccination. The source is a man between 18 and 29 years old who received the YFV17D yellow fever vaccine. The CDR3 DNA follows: TGTGCCACCCTCCCGGCTAGCGCCTTTTACAATGAGCAGTTCTTC. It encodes CATLPASAFYNEQFF.